This entry describes one T cell receptor beta chain. This entry is derived from a study of cytomegalovirus exposure and HLA in healthy donors. The PCR ran on 60 Vbeta and 13 Jbeta primers. The repertoire was sequenced with immunoSEQ multiplex PCR; TCRdb's copy has only in-frame clones and lacks some. The table has 130,000 to 150,000 clones, 78% seen once; the top ten hold over 2%. Between the trimmed V and J ends, which lost 2 bases and 3 bases, there was a span of 8 bases. The germline gives CDR1 SGHAT, CDR2 FQNNGV. CDR3 length: 15 amino acids. V is TRBV11-2 and J is TRBJ2-6; D may be TRBD2 (5 bases). The specimen sequenced was PBMCs. The clonotype comes from a woman aged 18-29 years in good health and CMV-seropositive. CDR3 sequence reads: CASSLRGIGANVLTF. Here the CDR3 DNA reads TGTGCCAGCAGCTTAAGAGGGATTGGGGCCAACGTCCTGACTTTC.